This T cell receptor beta chain was identified in a study of blood T cell repertoires in COVID-19 (dated by TCRdb to 2020 to 2022). Background on the whole study: Samples from collaborators originated in the United States, Italy and Spain and spanned both the acute and convalescent phases of COVID-19. The prospective study material was composed of cDNA or gDNA derived from T cells, B-cell-depleted T cells, or PBMCs. Deeply sampled blood TCRbeta repertoires from subjects exposed to, actively infected with, or recovered from COVID-19 were included in the dataset. The repertoires were made available in a free public database intended to serve as a resource for research on the immune response to SARS-CoV-2. Samples came from the ongoing ImmuneRACE study (first 160 participants) plus 1,254 subjects from 6 global collaborators. The sample metadata nearly always contained a de-identified subject ID, COVID-19 status, age in years and sex. Where available, HLA class I and class II types were obtained from metadata supplied by the sample provider rather than from assay-based typing.

Worth noting for this clone: Its antigen is unknown. No qualities accompany the bases; no much larger clone lies one base away.

The immunoSEQ Assay, a bias-controlled multiplex PCR, was used to amplify TCRbeta CDR3 regions from genomic DNA. Per the original workflow: Nucleated cell counts per sample were estimated from amplification of reference gene primers within the assay. To quantify the absolute abundance of each unique TCRbeta CDR3 rearrangement, sequence reads were collapsed and filtered. For each sample, productive Simpson clonality was calculated as the square root of Simpson's diversity index across productive rearrangements. The immuneACCESS repertoire file appears here via TCRdb, limited to in-frame rearrangements. These files lack a portion of the clones; in checked studies, under half of the deficit traces to unresolved V genes, and the cause of the others is not known. The V and J calls and clone size come from that table; D and trimming were worked out from the DNA. This sample has fewer than 250,000 clones in its table, and nearly 85% of those were observed once. Approximately 5.7% of the sample goes to the ten largest clones.

What the authors observed across the whole study: Clinical and demographic metadata were provided uncurated, with the amount varying by source and participant.

Including the terminal cysteine and phenylalanine, the CDR3 comprises 13 residues. Only the CDR3 part of the read is kept: 39 bases, read in frame from the first base. At the junction V is shortened by 5 bases and J by 6 bases, with 10 bases in between. Taken from the germline V gene (reference sequence), the CDR1 and CDR2 loops are LNHNV and YYDKDF. Each collaborating institution followed its own protocols to collect whole blood in K2EDTA tubes. For TCRbeta analysis, collaborators shipped samples as frozen whole blood, isolated PBMCs, or DNA extracted from either of those sample types. This TCR came from a human donor in a cohort sampled during active COVID-19. The chain is assembled from TRBV15 and TRBJ2-2; the D segment could be TRBD1, given 5 matching bases. The source material was peripheral blood. The DNA sequence reads TGTGCCACCAGCGTTAGGGGTTCCGGGGAGCTGTTTTTT. This sequence encodes CATSVRGSGELFF.